Each of the 25 T cell receptor beta chains below was sequenced from the same sample in a study of blood T cell repertoires in COVID-19. Measured with immunoSEQ multiplex PCR; TCRdb has only the in-frame clones, and not every one. The table includes about 170,000 clones, approximately 86% detected once. Sequencing was carried out using peripheral blood. These receptors were obtained from a woman of 80 years or more with COVID-19, enrolled during active disease.

This clone came up a few times. The chain recombines TRBV28 with TRBJ2-3, with 10 nucleotides matching TRBD2. The CDR3 length is 16 residues. CDR1 is MDHEN and CDR2 is SYDVKM in the germline V gene. Trimming cost V 5 bases and J 2 bases; bases outside gene matches: 7. CDR3: CASSLLAGGLTDTQYF. The CDR3 DNA reads TGTGCCAGCAGTCTATTAGCGGGAGGCCTCACAGATACGCAGTATTTT.

V is TRBV11-2 and J is TRBJ2-5; the match to TRBD2 covers 7 bases. The CDR3 is 13 amino acids. Trimming removed 0 bases from V and 7 bases from J; junction bases left unmatched: 2. Germline V gene lookup returns CDR1 SGHAT and CDR2 FQNNGV. CDR3 loop: CASSLDRGGTQYF. DNA for the CDR3: TGTGCCAGCAGCTTAGACCGCGGGGGGACCCAGTACTTC.

V gene TRBV5-1 combines with J gene TRBJ2-5; D is possibly TRBD1 (5 bases). V lost 0 bases and J 2 bases, leaving 8 bases between the germline ends. The length of the CDR3 is 14 residues. From germline, CDR1 is SGHRS and CDR2 YFSETQ. The CDR3, as DNA: TGCGCCAGCAGCTTGGTCCCAGGGCAAGAGACCCAGTACTTC. Translating it yields CASSLVPGQETQYF.

V and J are TRBV7-8 and TRBJ2-7; a weak D match, TRBD1 (7 bases). The CDR3 runs 15 residues. Germline loops: CDR1 SGHVS, CDR2 FQNEAQ. Between the trimmed V and J ends, which lost 5 bases and 0 bases, there was a span of 14 bases. As DNA, the CDR3 is TGTGCCAGCAGCGCGCGGGACAGCCGCTCCTACGAGCAGTACTTC. Translated, it gives CASSARDSRSYEQYF. Full variable domain (missing parts from reference TRBV7-8 and TRBJ2-7): GAGVSQSPRYKVAKRGQDVALRCDPISGHVSLFWYQQALGQGPEFLTYFQNEAQLDKSGLPSDRFFAERPEGSVSTLKIQRTQQEDSAVYLCASSARDSRSYEQYFGPGTRLTVT.

V and J are TRBV12-3 or TRBV12-4 and TRBJ2-2; weak D call: TRBD2 (5 bases). The length of the CDR3 is 13 residues. Trimming shortened V by 5 bases and J by 6 bases, and 10 bases separated the two germline ends. The CDR3 nucleotides read TGTGCCAGCAGTCTTACTAGGGCCGGGGAGCTGTTTTTT. Amino acid sequence: CASSLTRAGELFF.

The gene calls are TRBV6-1 and TRBJ2-1, with TRBD2 matching over 7 bases. The V and J ends lost 3 bases and 0 bases, in that order; junction bases with no gene match: 5. This CDR3 has 16 amino acids. Germline V gene lookup returns CDR1 MNHNS and CDR2 SASEGT. CDR3 amino acids: CASSESLAASYNEQFF. As DNA, the CDR3 is TGTGCCAGCAGTGAGTCGCTAGCGGCCTCCTACAATGAGCAGTTCTTC.

The gene calls are TRBV18 and TRBJ1-1; possible D gene TRBD1, 5 bases. V dropped 5 bases and J dropped 5 bases, with 9 bases sitting between them. Germline V gives CDR1 KGHSH, CDR2 LQKENI. CDR3 length: 12 amino acids. CDR3 nucleotides: TGTGCCAGCTCATACAGGAATACTGAAGCTTTCTTT. Protein: CASSYRNTEAFF.

The chain has TRBV27 and TRBJ2-3; tentative D call: TRBD2 (6 bases). Per the germline V gene, CDR1 is MNHEY and CDR2 is SMNVEV (reference sequence). The CDR3 loop spans 16 amino acids. V lost 0 bases and J 2 bases, leaving 12 bases between the germline ends. The CDR3 region has the DNA TGTGCCAGCAGTTTATCGTCGGGAGTCTACACAGATACGCAGTATTTT. This encodes CASSLSSGVYTDTQYF.

The chain recombines TRBV28 with TRBJ2-1; the match to TRBD2 covers 9 bases. The germline CDR1 and CDR2 sequences are MDHEN and SYDVKM. This CDR3 is built from 16 residues. V trimming: 5 bases; J trimming: 2 bases; junction bases outside the gene matches: 7. This CDR3 reads CASSLSGRNPYNEQFF. As DNA, the CDR3 is TGTGCCAGCAGTCTAAGCGGGAGGAACCCCTACAATGAGCAGTTCTTC.

This chain links TRBV12-3 or TRBV12-4 with TRBJ1-2; unclear D gene. The CDR3 has 12 residues. Trimming left V 5 bases short and J 0 bases short, with 4 bases between. The CDR3 nucleotides read TGTGCCAGCAGTCCAACTAACTATGGCTACACCTTC. Its protein product is CASSPTNYGYTF.

The chain uses TRBV6-1 and TRBJ1-1; D might be TRBD1 (6 bases). V was cut by 3 bases and J by 11 bases, with 13 bases left in between. The CDR3 is made up of 12 amino acids. The germline V gene encodes CDR1 MNHNS and CDR2 SASEGT. The chain's CDR3 is CASSERGGMAFF. The CDR3, as DNA: TGTGCCAGCAGTGAGAGGGGGGGCATGGCTTTCTTT.

The V and J genes are TRBV3-1 (or the pseudogene TRBV3-2) and TRBJ1-3, with D unresolved. This CDR3 is 14 amino acids long. Germline V gene lookup returns CDR1 LGHDT and CDR2 YNNKEL (reference sequence). The V end lost 4 bases, the J end lost 2 bases, and 9 bases lay between the germline ends. In DNA form, the CDR3 reads TGTGCCAGCAGCCCGAGGAATACTGGAAACACCATATATTTT. This translates into CASSPRNTGNTIYF.

V gene TRBV9 combines with J gene TRBJ2-7; 8 bases align to TRBD1. The CDR3 totals 14 residues. Per the germline V gene, CDR1 is SGDLS and CDR2 is YYNGEE. V was clipped by 4 bases and J by 4 bases; unmatched bases: 7. CDR3 nucleotide sequence: TGTGCCAGCAGCCCGGGACAGGTCGCTTACGAGCAGTACTTC. Its translation is CASSPGQVAYEQYF. The full variable domain, with the rest looked up from reference TRBV9 and TRBJ2-7, is DSGVTQTPKHLITATGQRVTLRCSPRSGDLSVYWYQQSLDQGLQFLIQYYNGEERAKGNILERFSAQQFPDLHSELNLSSLELGDSALYFCASSPGQVAYEQYFGPGTRLTVT.

In this sample, this clone turned up a few times. The chain joins TRBV7-9 to TRBJ1-2, with D uncertain. Germline values: CDR1 SEHNR, CDR2 FQNEAQ (reference sequence). V lost 1 base, J lost 1 base, and 7 bases lay in between. CDR3 length: 14 amino acids. CDR3 nucleotide sequence: TGTGCCAGCAGCTTAGGGGGAGATAACTATGGCTACACCTTC. Its protein is CASSLGGDNYGYTF. The full variable domain, in which reference TRBV7-9 and TRBJ1-2 provide the parts outside the CDR3, is DTGVSQNPRHKITKRGQNVTFRCDPISEHNRLYWYRQTLGQGPEFLTYFQNEAQLEKSRLLSDRFSAERPKGSFSTLEIQRTEQGDSAMYLCASSLGGDNYGYTFGSGTRLTVV.

The rearrangement joins TRBV7-2 to TRBJ1-1, with D unclear. The V gene's germline CDR1 is SGHTA and CDR2 FQGNSA. Deletions cut 1 base from V and 7 bases from J, with 16 bases between. CDR3 size: 15 residues. CDR3 sequence reads: CASSLGRVVGSEAFF. The DNA of the CDR3 is TGTGCCAGCAGCTTAGGGAGGGTGGTGGGCAGTGAAGCTTTCTTT.

The V call is TRBV19, the J call TRBJ2-3, with 7 bases aligning to TRBD2. The V gene's germline CDR1 is LNHDA and CDR2 SQIVND (reference sequence). Trimming at V came to 6 bases and at J to 3 bases, leaving 9 bases not matched to a gene. The CDR3 covers 15 residues. CDR3 amino acids: CASRPPGLMTDTQYF. The CDR3 DNA follows: TGTGCCAGTAGACCCCCGGGACTAATGACAGATACGCAGTATTTT. The full variable domain, its missing parts supplied by reference TRBV19 and TRBJ2-3, is DGGITQSPKYLFRKEGQNVTLSCEQNLNHDAMYWYRQDPGQGLRLIYYSQIVNDFQKGDIAEGYSVSREKKESFPLTVTSAQKNPTAFYLCASRPPGLMTDTQYFGPGTRLTVL.

The rearrangement joins TRBV7-3 to TRBJ2-1; 10 bases are shared with TRBD2. The germline V gene has CDR1 SGHTA and CDR2 FQGTGA. This CDR3 spans 14 amino acids. V lost 5 bases to trimming and J lost 9 bases; unmatched junction nucleotides: 7. Written as DNA, the CDR3 is TGTGCCAGCAGCGACCTAGCGGGAGTCAGTGAGCAGTTCTTC. Its protein product is CASSDLAGVSEQFF.

This clone appeared a single time. The chain is built from TRBV10-2 and TRBJ2-1; 9 bases align to TRBD2. CDR1 and CDR2 from the germline V gene are WSHSY and SAAADI. The CDR3 has 15 amino acids. V was clipped by 6 bases and J by 5 bases; unmatched bases: 8. CDR3 DNA sequence: TGCGCCAGCAGGTTAGCGGGAGCGGGTAACAATGAGCAGTTCTTC. It translates to CASRLAGAGNNEQFF.

V and J are TRBV28 and TRBJ2-7, with TRBD2 matching 7 bases. With V trimmed by 2 bases and J by 1 base, 5 bases remained unmatched. Per the germline V gene, CDR1 is MDHEN and CDR2 is SYDVKM. The CDR3 has 15 amino acids. CDR3 nucleotide sequence: TGTGCCAGCAGTTTAGAACTAGCGCTATCCTACGAGCAGTACTTC. Residues: CASSLELALSYEQYF.

The chain combines TRBV5-4 with TRBJ1-2; D is ambiguous. CDR1 is SGHNT, CDR2 YYREEE, per germline (reference sequence). Trimming stripped 4 bases from V and 5 bases from J, with 15 bases between. The CDR3 sequence is 14 residues long. CDR3 sequence (DNA): TGTGCCAGCAGCCCTCGGTCCGGGAGTTATGGCTACACCTTC. Its translation is CASSPRSGSYGYTF.

The chain uses TRBV7-2 and TRBJ1-3, with 12 nucleotides matching TRBD1. Germline CDR1 SGHTA, CDR2 FQGNSA. Trimming cost V 0 bases and J 4 bases; bases outside gene matches: 10. This CDR3 contains 19 residues. CDR3 coding DNA: TGTGCCAGCAGCTTAGCCCCAAGAGGGACAGGGGGCAGGGGAAACACCATATATTTT. This encodes CASSLAPRGTGGRGNTIYF.

V is TRBV9 and J is TRBJ2-2; 9 bases agree with TRBD2. V lost 0 bases and J lost 1; bases outside the gene matches: 1. Germline CDR1 reads SGDLS; CDR2 reads YYNGEE. The CDR3 is 16 residues long. CDR3 in amino acids: CASSVVSGGNTGELFF. CDR3 in DNA: TGTGCCAGCAGCGTAGTTAGCGGGGGGAACACCGGGGAGCTGTTTTTT.

The V and J genes are TRBV27 and TRBJ1-6; 12 nucleotides match TRBD1. CDR3 length: 15 residues. With V trimmed by 6 bases and J by 7 bases, 4 bases remained unmatched. The V gene's germline CDR1 is MNHEY and CDR2 SMNVEV (reference sequence). This CDR3 is CASRGQGAPNSPLHF. CDR3 in DNA: TGTGCCAGCAGGGGACAGGGGGCCCCAAATTCACCCCTCCACTTT.

The CDR3 reads CASSPGTGGDNEKLFF. CDR3 bases: TGTGCCAGCAGCCCCGGGACAGGGGGCGATAATGAAAAACTGTTTTTT. This chain joins TRBV11-3 and TRBJ1-4; 12 positions agree with TRBD1. J gave up 4 bases and V 5 bases, and 5 bases lay outside the gene matches. Germline CDR1 SGHNT, CDR2 YENEEA. This CDR3 is 16 amino acids long.

V is TRBV6-5 and J is TRBJ1-2; 11 nucleotides line up with TRBD1. Germline-derived CDR1 and CDR2 are MNHEY and SVGAGI. Trimming removed 6 bases from V and 1 base from J; junction bases left unmatched: 1. The CDR3 extends over 14 amino acids. The CDR3 region has the DNA TGTGCCAGCAGGGGACAGGGGGTTAACTATGGCTACACCTTC. Translating gives CASRGQGVNYGYTF.